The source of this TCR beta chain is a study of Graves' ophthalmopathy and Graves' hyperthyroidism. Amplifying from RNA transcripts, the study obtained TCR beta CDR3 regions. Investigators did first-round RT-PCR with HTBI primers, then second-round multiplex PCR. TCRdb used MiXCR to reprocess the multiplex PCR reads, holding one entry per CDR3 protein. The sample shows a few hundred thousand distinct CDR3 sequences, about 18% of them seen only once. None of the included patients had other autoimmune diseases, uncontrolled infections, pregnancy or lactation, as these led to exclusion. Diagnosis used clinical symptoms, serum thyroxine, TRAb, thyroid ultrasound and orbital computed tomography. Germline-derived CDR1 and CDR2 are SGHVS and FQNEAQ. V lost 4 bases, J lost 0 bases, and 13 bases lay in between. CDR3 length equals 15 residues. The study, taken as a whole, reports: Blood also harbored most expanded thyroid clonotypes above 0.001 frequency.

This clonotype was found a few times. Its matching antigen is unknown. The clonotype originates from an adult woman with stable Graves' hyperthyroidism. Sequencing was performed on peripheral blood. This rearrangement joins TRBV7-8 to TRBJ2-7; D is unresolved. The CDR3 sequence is CASSYPGRSSYEQYF. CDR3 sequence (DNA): TGTGCCAGCAGCTATCCAGGTCGCTCCTCCTACGAGCAGTACTTC.